The sequence of this T cell receptor beta chain was determined in a study of circulating CD8 cells and anti-PD-1 response in melanoma (dated by TCRdb to about 2020). With regard to the full study: Patients received nivolumab intravenously at 3 mg/kg every 2 weeks. In on-treatment samples, a biotinylated anti-human IgG4 antibody was used to detect PD-1. Responders were defined as patients showing complete or partial responses, and non-responders as patients showing stable or progressive disease (RECIST v1.1). The TCR repertoire analysis included approximately 11 melanoma patients, of whom 7 were non-responders and 4 were responders. Of the roughly 13 patients in the melanoma cohort, seven received anti-PD-1 as first-line therapy and six had prior targeted therapy or immunotherapy. Study-level results and caveats: The highest diversity was observed in the DNEG repertoire, similar and higher clonality was shown by the PD-1 and DPOS repertoires, and the lowest diversity was found in the TIGIT repertoires. Between subsets, repertoires were largely private, with fewer than 7% of TRB clonotypes shared at M1, and the highest sharing was seen between DPOS and TIGIT. The cohort mixed treatment-naive and previously treated patients, which the authors noted could influence results. Tumor material was not accessible, so tumor reactivity was assessed by peptide assays on expanded sorted subsets instead. The published TCR repertoire comparisons used only baseline and M1 samples from a small cohort with few responders. Because material was limited, most experiments were generally run without replicates.

At the junction V is shortened by 0 bases and J by 10 bases, with 11 bases in between. Measured from the cysteine to the phenylalanine, the CDR3 is 13 residues long. Left in the record is the CDR3 DNA by itself, 39 bases read in frame from the first base. The germline V gene specifies SGHTA as CDR1 and FQGTGA as CDR2. For sequencing, a NextSeq 500 was employed. The QIAseq Immune Repertoire RNA Library Kit, Human TCR Panel, was used to prepare TCR libraries from 15 ng of total RNA. The TCR libraries were sequenced on an Illumina NextSeq using a Mid Output V2 kit and asymmetric 261x41 paired-end reads. Every TCR library was diluted down to around 4 nM, then pooled, denatured and loaded at approximately 1 pM. Under the source paper's analysis protocol: Processing of the TCR FASTQ files took place in the QIAGEN GeneGlobe Data Analysis Center, and downstream analysis was done in R 3.5.2. Clonality was calculated as one minus the Shannon entropy normalized by the log of the number of unique productive sequences. For each subset, Fisher exact tests at 5% FDR were used to find TRA or TRB clonotypes whose abundance differed between baseline and M1. Differentially abundant clonotypes were categorized as emerging, expanding, contracting or non-expanding/contracting. Morisita's overlap index was used to measure how much repertoires overlapped between patients. TCRdb took the public reads, trimmed them with fastp at Q25, ran MiXCR for clone calling and kept in-frame beta chains. Every entry covers one CDR3 protein and lists the most common genes and DNA from its rows. The V and J calls and clone size are TCRdb's, not the authors'. Counted in this sample were around 700 distinct CDR3 sequences; 6% to 7% of them appeared once. Of the sample, roughly 7.2% falls within the top ten clones.

Four subsets defined by PD-1 and/or TIGIT were sorted from live CD3+CD8+TCRalphabeta+ cells on a BD FACSAria II cell sorter. To characterize relevance to anti-PD-1 therapy response, circulating CD8 T cells were sorted into four subsets based on PD-1 and TIGIT expression. For every sorted CD8 T-cell subset, sequencing covered both the TCR alpha and the TCR beta chains. Peripheral blood was collected before the first anti-PD-1 injection, after two injections and after four injections. Ficoll gradient centrifugation was used to isolate PBMCs immediately. Until use, PBMCs were kept cryopreserved in liquid nitrogen in RPMI containing about 18% FCS and roughly 9.6% DMSO. Thawed PBMCs were stained with a viability dye and antibodies against CD3, CD8alpha, TCRalphabeta, PD-1 and TIGIT. The RNeasy Kit was used to extract total RNA, and all samples came in with a RIN above 7. This clonotype is regarded as large (0.1 to 1%). The target of this receptor is not known. Base qualities are missing; no much larger clone stands one base away.

Source: CD8+ T cells from PBMCs, taken at baseline or after one month of anti-PD-1 therapy (not recorded which). This receptor was taken from a human donor with melanoma. The chain uses TRBV7-3 and TRBJ2-3, with no D gene named confidently. The CDR3 protein sequence reads: CASSLTESAPQYF. The nucleotides are TGTGCCAGCAGCTTAACGGAGTCGGCCCCGCAGTATTTT.